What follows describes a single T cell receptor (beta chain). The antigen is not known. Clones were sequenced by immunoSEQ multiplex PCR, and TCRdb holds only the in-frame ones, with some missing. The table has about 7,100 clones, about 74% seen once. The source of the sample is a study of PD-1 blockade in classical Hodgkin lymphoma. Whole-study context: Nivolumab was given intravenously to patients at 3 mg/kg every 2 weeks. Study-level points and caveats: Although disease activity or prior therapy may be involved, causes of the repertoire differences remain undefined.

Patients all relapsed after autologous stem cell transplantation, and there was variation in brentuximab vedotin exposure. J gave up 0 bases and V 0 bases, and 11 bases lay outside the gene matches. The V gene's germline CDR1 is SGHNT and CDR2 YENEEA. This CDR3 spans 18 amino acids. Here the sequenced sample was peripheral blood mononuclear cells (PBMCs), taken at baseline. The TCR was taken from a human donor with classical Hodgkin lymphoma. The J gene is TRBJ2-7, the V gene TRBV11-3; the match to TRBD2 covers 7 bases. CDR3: CASSLDRLGTTGSYEQYF. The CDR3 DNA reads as TGTGCCAGCAGCTTAGATCGACTCGGGACTACCGGCTCCTACGAGCAGTACTTC. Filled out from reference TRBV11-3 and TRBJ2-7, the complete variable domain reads EAGVVQSPRYKIIEKKQPVAFWCNPISGHNTLYWYLQNLGQGPELLIRYENEEAVDDSQLPKDRFSAERLKGVDSTLKIQPAELGDSAVYLCASSLDRLGTTGSYEQYFGPGTRLTVT.